These 15 T cell receptor beta chains were all obtained from the same sample, sequenced in a study of cytomegalovirus exposure and HLA in healthy donors. Amplification used 60 Vbeta primers and 13 Jbeta primers. The data were produced by immunoSEQ multiplex PCR, yet TCRdb's version contains in-frame clones alone and is incomplete. This table holds about 85,000 clones, 60% to 80% found once. Sequences were obtained from PBMCs. These receptors all stem from a boy aged 10-17 years in good health and CMV-seronegative.

This chain joins TRBV27 and TRBJ1-2, with D perhaps TRBD1 (6 bases). CDR3 length: 13 residues. V lost 5 bases to trimming and J lost 4 bases, with 11 bases between them. The germline gives CDR1 MNHEY, CDR2 SMNVEV (reference sequence). CDR3 sequence (DNA): TGTGCCAGCAGTATGGGGGCCTTCTATGGCTACACCTTC. Translating it yields CASSMGAFYGYTF.

This clone has a handful of counts. The chain carries TRBV6-4 and TRBJ1-1, with D tentatively TRBD1 (5 bases). The V gene lost 0 bases and the J gene lost 5 bases, with 16 bases spanning the gap. The germline CDR1 and CDR2 sequences are MRHNA and SNTAGT. The CDR3 has 16 amino acids. The CDR3 sequence is CASSDSSAGLETEAFF. CDR3 DNA: TGTGCCAGCAGTGACTCGAGTGCAGGGTTGGAGACTGAAGCTTTCTTT.

The chain combines TRBV7-9 with TRBJ1-1; no definite D call. Trimming pared 0 bases from V and 1 base from J, leaving 12 bases between. The CDR3 consists of 16 residues. Germline CDR1 is SEHNR and CDR2 is FQNEAQ (reference sequence). CDR3 residues: CASSLATSPPNTEAFF. DNA of the CDR3: TGTGCCAGCAGCTTAGCTACGAGTCCCCCGAACACTGAAGCTTTCTTT.

This rearrangement joins TRBV9 to TRBJ2-3, with TRBD2 matching over 11 bases. Germline CDR1 reads SGDLS; CDR2 reads YYNGEE. The V and J ends lost 1 base and 2 bases, in that order; junction bases with no gene match: 3. This CDR3 region has 16 residues. In nucleotides, the CDR3 is TGTGCCAGCAGCGTAAAACTAGCGGGGGCCACAGATACGCAGTATTTT. This translates into CASSVKLAGATDTQYF.

V and J are TRBV7-3 and TRBJ2-3; 7 nucleotides agree with TRBD2. Germline lookup yields CDR1 SGHTA and CDR2 FQGTGA. The CDR3 consists of 14 residues. V lost 0 bases, J lost 6 bases, and 3 bases stayed unmatched. CDR3 coding DNA: TGTGCCAGCAGCTTAACCGGGACTACGGATACGCAGTATTTT. This gives the protein CASSLTGTTDTQYF.

The CDR3 DNA reads as TGTGCCAGCAGTTTAGTCGGCAGGGGGTTACATCAGCCCCAGCATTTT. Translation gives CASSLVGRGLHQPQHF. V gene TRBV28 combines with J gene TRBJ1-5; 7 bases align to TRBD1. CDR1 is MDHEN and CDR2 is SYDVKM in the germline V gene. The CDR3 has 16 residues. V lost 2 bases, J lost 5 bases, and 9 bases stayed unmatched.

The chain combines TRBV7-2 with TRBJ1-1; possibly TRBD1 for D (6 bases). The CDR3 length is 14 residues. The germline V gene encodes CDR1 SGHTA and CDR2 FQGNSA. V was cut by 5 bases and J by 3 bases, with 13 bases left in between. The CDR3 loop reads CASSTRGPHTEAFF. The CDR3, as DNA: TGTGCCAGCAGCACCAGGGGTCCCCACACTGAAGCTTTCTTT.

The chain couples TRBV6-5 to TRBJ2-1, with 7 bases fitting TRBD2. CDR1 and CDR2 from the germline V gene are MNHEY and SVGAGI. CDR3 length: 13 amino acids. V was clipped by 7 bases and J by 9 bases; unmatched bases: 9. The CDR3 loop is CASTRGRDGEQFF. CDR3 sequence (DNA): TGTGCCAGCACCAGAGGGAGGGACGGTGAGCAGTTCTTC.

This clone was seen more than once but under ten times. The chain uses TRBV7-9 and TRBJ2-3, with a possible D match to TRBD2 (6 bases). Germline V CDR1 and CDR2: SEHNR, FQNEAQ (reference sequence). V shed 3 bases and J shed 4 bases, with 8 bases lying between them. The CDR3 spans 13 residues. In DNA form, the CDR3 reads TGTGCCAGCAGCTTTGGGACTGCAGATACGCAGTATTTT. It specifies CASSFGTADTQYF. Looking up the rest from reference TRBV7-9 and TRBJ2-3 gives the full variable domain: DTGVSQNPRHKITKRGQNVTFRCDPISEHNRLYWYRQTLGQGPEFLTYFQNEAQLEKSRLLSDRFSAERPKGSFSTLEIQRTEQGDSAMYLCASSFGTADTQYFGPGTRLTVL.

This clone was counted only a few times. V and J are TRBV4-3 and TRBJ2-7; 8 nucleotides line up with TRBD2. The germline CDR1 and CDR2 sequences are LGHNA and YSLEER. V shed 1 base and J 0 bases; nucleotides not matched to a gene: 5. The CDR3 runs 16 residues. The CDR3 DNA reads TGCGCCAGCAGCCAAGGGGCCGGGACTAGCTCCTACGAGCAGTACTTC. It encodes CASSQGAGTSSYEQYF.

This chain connects TRBV5-4 to TRBJ2-5; the match to TRBD1 covers 7 bases. The germline gives CDR1 SGHNT, CDR2 YYREEE (reference sequence). V trimming: 2 bases; J trimming: 4 bases; junction bases outside the gene matches: 8. The CDR3 has 15 amino acids. CDR3 in amino acids: CASSFSRRQGETQYF. Written as DNA, the CDR3 is TGTGCCAGCAGCTTCAGCCGTCGACAGGGAGAGACCCAGTACTTC.

This sequence joins TRBV2 and TRBJ1-5, with 7 bases that match TRBD1. Germline V gives CDR1 SNHLY, CDR2 FYNNEI. V shed 6 bases, J shed 4 bases, and the junction held 3 bases outside the gene matches. The CDR3 is 13 residues long. In DNA, the CDR3 is TGTGCCAGCAGGACAGGGTATAATCAGCCCCAGCATTTT. Amino acid sequence: CASRTGYNQPQHF.

The chain couples TRBV7-5 to TRBJ1-2. TRBV7-5 is annotated as a pseudogene. CDR3 length equals 9 residues. CDR3 nucleotide sequence: TGTGCCTGTTCCTGTGGCTACACCTTC. Translating gives CACSCGYTF.

This clone was recorded once. The chain is built from TRBV6-1 and TRBJ1-2; no reliable D call. Germline V gene lookup returns CDR1 MNHNS and CDR2 SASEGT. The CDR3 is 13 residues long. V lost 4 bases and J 1 base, leaving 7 bases between the germline ends. The CDR3 nucleotides are TGTGCCAGCAGTGGCGTGAATAACTATGGCTACACCTTC. It yields the protein CASSGVNNYGYTF.

The chain links TRBV29-1 to TRBJ1-2; D is perhaps TRBD1 (5 bases). Germline V lookup: CDR1 SQVTM, CDR2 ANQGSEA. The CDR3 length is 14 residues. V was cut by 3 bases and J by 8 bases, with 19 bases left in between. The CDR3 reads CSVEVFGGVDGYTF. CDR3 in DNA: TGCAGCGTTGAGGTGTTCGGAGGGGTTGACGGCTACACCTTC. Full variable domain (outside the CDR3, taken from reference TRBV29-1 and TRBJ1-2): SAVISQKPSRDICQRGTSLTIQCQVDSQVTMMFWYRQQPGQSLTLIATANQGSEATYESGFVIDKFPISRPNLTFSTLTVSNMSPEDSSIYLCSVEVFGGVDGYTFGSGTRLTVV.